The 19 T cell receptor beta chains reported below all come from one sample, sequenced in a study of cytomegalovirus exposure and HLA in healthy donors. Researchers ran the PCR with 60 Vbeta and 13 Jbeta primers. Data came from immunoSEQ multiplex PCR; TCRdb stores just in-frame clones and leaves some out. The sample carries around 200,000 clones, about 62% recorded once. The sample was PBMCs. These TCRs come from a man aged 40-55 years in good health and CMV-seronegative.

This clone has a handful of counts. V and J are TRBV19 and TRBJ1-5; the D is unclear. This CDR3 has 12 residues. Trimming took 8 bases from V and 5 from J, leaving 10 bases between them. The germline V gene encodes CDR1 LNHDA and CDR2 SQIVND (reference sequence). CDR3 residues: CASREWYQPQHF. For the CDR3, the DNA is TGTGCCAGTCGGGAGTGGTATCAGCCCCAGCATTTT.

This clone was observed a few times. The chain joins TRBV28 to TRBJ2-1; TRBD2 matches at 7 bases. Trimming took 5 bases from V and 6 from J; bases not matched to a gene: 7. Per germline, CDR1 MDHEN and CDR2 SYDVKM. This CDR3 region has 14 residues. The CDR3 DNA reads TGTGCCAGCAGTGGGAGGGCCCGAGGCAATGAGCAGTTCTTC. The encoded protein is CASSGRARGNEQFF.

The genes are TRBV10-3 and TRBJ2-5; perhaps TRBD1 as D (5 bases). Germline CDR1 reads ENHRY; CDR2 reads SYGVKD. CDR3 size: 14 residues. Trimming left V 6 bases short and J 2 bases short, with 13 bases between. Here the CDR3 DNA reads TGTGCCATCAGGAAGAGCACAGGACAAGAGACCCAGTACTTC. This gives the protein CAIRKSTGQETQYF.

This chain links TRBV5-1 with TRBJ2-1, with a weak D call TRBD2 (5 bases). V gave up 5 bases and J gave up 4 bases, with 19 bases separating them. This CDR3 is 16 amino acids long. Germline V lookup: CDR1 SGHRS, CDR2 YFSETQ. The CDR3 bases are TGCGCCAGCAGTAACAGACGGGATGGGTCATACAATGAGCAGTTCTTC. This encodes CASSNRRDGSYNEQFF.

This chain uses TRBV6-1 with TRBJ2-7, with 7 bases identical to TRBD2. The V gene's germline CDR1 is MNHNS and CDR2 SASEGT. V lost 8 bases to trimming and J lost 4 bases; unmatched junction nucleotides: 8. This CDR3 spans 13 amino acids. CDR3 sequence (DNA): TGTGCCAGCGCTTGGGGGGGGAATTACGAGCAGTACTTC. Its protein is CASAWGGNYEQYF.

The chain couples TRBV11-2 to TRBJ2-1; 13 bases map to TRBD2. CDR3 length equals 17 residues. Trimming at V came to 1 base and at J to 4 bases, leaving 4 bases not matched to a gene. Germline CDR1 SGHAT, CDR2 FQNNGV. As DNA, the CDR3 is TGTGCCAGCAGCTTAGGCCCGACTAGCGGGGGGTACAATGAGCAGTTCTTC. Its protein is CASSLGPTSGGYNEQFF.

This clone was seen more than once but under ten times. The rearrangement links TRBV5-6 to TRBJ2-6; D unresolved. The CDR3 extends over 13 amino acids. V was trimmed by 1 base and J by 4 bases, leaving 3 bases between them. In germline, CDR1 is SGHDT, CDR2 YYEEEE. CDR3 residues: CASSLLGANVLTF. CDR3 DNA sequence: TGTGCCAGCAGCTTGCTCGGGGCCAACGTCCTGACTTTC.

The chain combines TRBV5-4 with TRBJ2-5, with 7 bases that match TRBD2. Trimming removed 4 bases from V and 4 bases from J; junction bases left unmatched: 13. This CDR3 comprises 16 residues. Germline CDR1 and CDR2: SGHNT and YYREEE (reference sequence). CDR3 nucleotide sequence: TGTGCCAGCAGCACCCCTCGGGGAGGGATAGCAGAGACCCAGTACTTC. Translated: CASSTPRGGIAETQYF.

The chain couples TRBV7-3 to TRBJ2-1, with 8 bases identical to TRBD2. V was pared by 5 bases and J by 5 bases, with 17 bases of the junction left unmatched. The CDR3 is 18 residues long. Germline V gives CDR1 SGHTA, CDR2 FQGTGA. The CDR3 loop reads CASSPQPLTAGVNNEQFF. The CDR3 DNA reads as TGTGCCAGCAGCCCTCAGCCTCTTACAGCGGGAGTTAACAATGAGCAGTTCTTC.

The chain couples TRBV9 to TRBJ2-5, with 8 bases matching TRBD2. CDR1 is SGDLS and CDR2 is YYNGEE in the germline V gene. The V segment lost 2 bases and the J segment 3 bases; nucleotides outside the gene matches: 3. CDR3 length: 14 residues. The CDR3 DNA is TGTGCCAGCAGCGTCGGGACTAGTGAAGAGACCCAGTACTTC. Protein sequence: CASSVGTSEETQYF.

This clone was seen only a few times. The chain links TRBV7-6 to TRBJ1-3; TRBD1 agrees at 12 bases. The CDR3 has 14 residues. Losses at the gene ends were 5 bases for V and 6 bases for J; bases not matched to a gene: 2. The V gene's germline CDR1 is SGHVS and CDR2 FNYEAQ. The CDR3 sequence: CASSQGQGANTIYF. The CDR3 bases are TGTGCCAGCAGCCAGGGACAGGGGGCAAACACCATATATTTT.

The chain joins TRBV11-1 to TRBJ2-5; tentatively, D is TRBD2 (5 bases). Germline CDR1 SGHAT, CDR2 FQDESV (reference sequence). The length of the CDR3 is 14 residues. Trimming removed 2 bases from V and 5 bases from J, with 12 bases in between. The CDR3 here is CASSLPDYSETQYF. CDR3 nucleotide sequence: TGTGCCAGCAGCTTACCTGACTACTCGGAGACCCAGTACTTC.

This clone was seen more than once but under ten times. This chain links TRBV30 with TRBJ1-2; TRBD1 might be the D (6 bases). V lost 4 bases and J 8 bases, leaving 14 bases between the germline ends. This CDR3 is built from 12 residues. Germline lookup yields CDR1 GTSNPN and CDR2 SVGIG (reference sequence). The CDR3 sequence is CAWNDGGAGYTF. The CDR3 DNA follows: TGTGCCTGGAATGATGGGGGGGCGGGCTACACCTTC.

The chain recombines TRBV7-2 with TRBJ1-1; maybe TRBD1 (5 bases). This CDR3 comprises 15 residues. V lost 1 base to trimming and J lost 1 base, with 10 bases between them. Germline V gene lookup returns CDR1 SGHTA and CDR2 FQGNSA. The chain's CDR3 is CASSLGQTRNTEAFF. CDR3 DNA: TGTGCCAGCAGCTTAGGACAGACCAGGAACACTGAAGCTTTCTTT.

The table lists this clone with a few counts. The chain carries TRBV6-6 and TRBJ1-5; TRBD1 aligns across 7 bases. CDR3 length equals 13 residues. V lost 4 bases and J lost 7; bases outside the gene matches: 4. Germline V gene sequence: CDR1 MNHNY, CDR2 SVGAGI (reference sequence). CDR3 sequence (DNA): TGTGCCAGCAGTTCCCAGGGGGGCCAGCCCCAGCATTTT. Amino acids: CASSSQGGQPQHF.

The CDR3 sequence is CASSEPFDSIKYF. As DNA, the CDR3 is TGTGCCAGCAGTGAACCGTTCGACAGCATCAAGTACTTC. The chain couples TRBV6-1 to TRBJ2-5, with D possibly TRBD1 on 5 matching bases. Trimming removed 2 bases at V and 12 bases at J, with 16 bases between. CDR3 size: 13 residues. In germline, CDR1 is MNHNS, CDR2 SASEGT.

Comment on this clone: One end of the junction fails to match germline, which may point to a read error. V is TRBV28 and J is TRBJ1-1, with unresolved D. The germline V gene encodes CDR1 MDHEN and CDR2 SYDVKM. This CDR3 is built from 12 residues. The DNA of the CDR3 is TGTGCCAGCAGTTGGGCCGACACGGAAGCTTTCTTT. This translates into CASSWADTEAFF.

This clone was observed once. The chain employs TRBV5-1 and TRBJ2-1; 13 bases are a match to TRBD2. Looked up from germline, CDR1 is SGHRS and CDR2 is YFSETQ. The V segment lost 4 bases and the J segment 7 bases; nucleotides outside the gene matches: 8. The CDR3 spans 16 residues. CDR3 coding DNA: TGCGCCAGCAGCGAGGGACTAGCGGGATTCAGAAATGAGCAGTTCTTC. Amino acids: CASSEGLAGFRNEQFF.

In its sample, this clone was seen once. The chain employs TRBV28 and TRBJ1-5; D is perhaps TRBD1 (5 bases). Trimming pared 6 bases from V and 5 bases from J, leaving 11 bases between. The length of the CDR3 is 13 residues. Germline V gene data show CDR1 as MDHEN and CDR2 as SYDVKM. CDR3 residues: CASSLDRDQPQHF. The CDR3 nucleotides are TGTGCCAGCAGCCTCGACAGAGATCAGCCCCAGCATTTT.